The clone carrying this T cell receptor (beta chain) was detected a few times. What it recognizes is unknown. This entry belongs to a study of response to subunit inactivated influenza vaccine. Notes on the study in general: Few additional T cells are recruited per seasonal influenza vaccination, authors suggested.

Each CDR3 protein gets one entry after TCRdb re-called the RT-PCR reads with MiXCR. The table lists hundreds of thousands of distinct CDR3 sequences, 15% to 20% of them singletons. Sequenced here: PBMCs from blood, sampled roughly 5 days after vaccination. This TCR was sampled from a man aged 50 or older who received an inactivated influenza vaccine.

This chain's CDR3 is CASRRTGNRDEQYF. CDR3 in DNA: TGTGCCAGCAGAAGGACAGGGAACAGGGACGAGCAGTACTTC. V usage is TRBV6-1 and J usage is TRBJ2-7; 8 bases line up with TRBD1. The V gene's germline CDR1 is MNHNS and CDR2 SASEGT. With 6 bases clipped from V and 5 bases from J, the junction kept 9 bases outside the gene matches. The CDR3 is 14 residues long.